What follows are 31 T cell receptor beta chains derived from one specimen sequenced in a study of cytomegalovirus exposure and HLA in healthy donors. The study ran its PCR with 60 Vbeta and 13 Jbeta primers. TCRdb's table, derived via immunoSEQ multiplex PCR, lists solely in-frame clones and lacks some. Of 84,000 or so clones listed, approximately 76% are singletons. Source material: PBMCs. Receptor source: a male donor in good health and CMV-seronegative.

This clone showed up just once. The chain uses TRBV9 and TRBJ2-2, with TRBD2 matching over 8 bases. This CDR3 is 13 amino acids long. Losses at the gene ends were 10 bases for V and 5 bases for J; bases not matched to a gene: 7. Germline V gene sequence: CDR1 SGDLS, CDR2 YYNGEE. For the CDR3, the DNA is TGTGCCGCGTCGAAGCGGGAGACCGGGGAGCTGTTTTTT. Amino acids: CAASKRETGELFF.

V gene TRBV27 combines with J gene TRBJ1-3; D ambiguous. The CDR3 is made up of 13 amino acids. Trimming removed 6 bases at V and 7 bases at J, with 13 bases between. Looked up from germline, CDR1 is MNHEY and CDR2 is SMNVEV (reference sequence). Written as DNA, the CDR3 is TGTGCCAGCAGGCGCATAGGGAGGAACACCATATATTTT. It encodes CASRRIGRNTIYF.

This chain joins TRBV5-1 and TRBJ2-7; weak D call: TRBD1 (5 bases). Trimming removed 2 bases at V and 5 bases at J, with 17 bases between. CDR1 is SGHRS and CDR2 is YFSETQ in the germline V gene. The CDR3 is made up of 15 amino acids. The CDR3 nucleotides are TGCGCCAGCAGCTTCCGACAACCAAAACAGGACGAGCAGTACTTC. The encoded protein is CASSFRQPKQDEQYF.

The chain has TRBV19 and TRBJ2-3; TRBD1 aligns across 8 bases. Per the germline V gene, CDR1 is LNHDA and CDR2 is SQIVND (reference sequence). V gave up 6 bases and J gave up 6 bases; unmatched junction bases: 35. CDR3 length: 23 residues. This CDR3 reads CASSPWGTGPFVEGVGMSDTQYF. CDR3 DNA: TGTGCCAGTAGCCCTTGGGGGACAGGACCCTTTGTAGAGGGAGTTGGGATGAGTGATACGCAGTATTTT. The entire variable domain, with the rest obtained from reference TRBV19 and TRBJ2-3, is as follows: DGGITQSPKYLFRKEGQNVTLSCEQNLNHDAMYWYRQDPGQGLRLIYYSQIVNDFQKGDIAEGYSVSREKKESFPLTVTSAQKNPTAFYLCASSPWGTGPFVEGVGMSDTQYFGPGTRLTVL.

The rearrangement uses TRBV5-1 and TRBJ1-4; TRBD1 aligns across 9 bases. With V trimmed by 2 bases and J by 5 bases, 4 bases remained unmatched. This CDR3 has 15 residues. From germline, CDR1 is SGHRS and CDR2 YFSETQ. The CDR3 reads CASSFGDRENEKLFF. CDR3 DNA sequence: TGCGCCAGCAGCTTTGGGGACAGGGAAAATGAAAAACTGTTTTTT.

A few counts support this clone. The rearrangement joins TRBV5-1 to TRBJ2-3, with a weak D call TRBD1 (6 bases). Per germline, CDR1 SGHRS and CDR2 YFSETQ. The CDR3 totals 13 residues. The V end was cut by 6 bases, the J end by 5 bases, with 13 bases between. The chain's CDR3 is CASKTGAGDTQYF. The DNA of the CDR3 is TGCGCCAGCAAGACAGGAGCAGGAGATACGCAGTATTTT.

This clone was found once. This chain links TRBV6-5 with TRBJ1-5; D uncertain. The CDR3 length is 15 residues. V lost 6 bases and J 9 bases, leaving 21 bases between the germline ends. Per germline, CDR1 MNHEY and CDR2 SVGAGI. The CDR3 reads CASSPGARGEGPQHF. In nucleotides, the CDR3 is TGTGCCAGCAGCCCTGGAGCCCGCGGGGAAGGGCCCCAGCATTTT.

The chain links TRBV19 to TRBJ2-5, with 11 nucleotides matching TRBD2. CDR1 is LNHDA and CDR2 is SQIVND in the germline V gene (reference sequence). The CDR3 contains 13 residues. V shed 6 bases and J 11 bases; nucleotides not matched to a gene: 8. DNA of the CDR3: TGTGCCAGTAGAACTAGCGGGAGTAGTGAGCAGTACTTC. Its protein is CASRTSGSSEQYF.

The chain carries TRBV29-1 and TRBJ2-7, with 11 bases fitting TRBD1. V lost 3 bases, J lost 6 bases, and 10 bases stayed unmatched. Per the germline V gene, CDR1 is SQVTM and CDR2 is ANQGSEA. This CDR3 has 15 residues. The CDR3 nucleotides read TGCAGCGTTGAGACGTCTTGGACAGGGGGCGGCGAGCAGTACTTC. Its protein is CSVETSWTGGGEQYF.

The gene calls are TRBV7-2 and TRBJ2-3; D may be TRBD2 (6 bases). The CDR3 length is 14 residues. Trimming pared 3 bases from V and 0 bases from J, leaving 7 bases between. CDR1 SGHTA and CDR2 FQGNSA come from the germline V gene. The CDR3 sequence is CASSFGGSTDTQYF. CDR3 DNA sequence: TGTGCCAGCAGCTTCGGAGGGAGCACAGATACGCAGTATTTT.

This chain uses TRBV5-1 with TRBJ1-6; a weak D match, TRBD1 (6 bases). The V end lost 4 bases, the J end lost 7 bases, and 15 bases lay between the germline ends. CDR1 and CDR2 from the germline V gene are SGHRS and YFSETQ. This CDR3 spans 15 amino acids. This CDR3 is CASSLIQGSNSPLHF. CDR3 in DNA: TGCGCCAGCAGCCTAATACAGGGATCCAATTCACCCCTCCACTTT.

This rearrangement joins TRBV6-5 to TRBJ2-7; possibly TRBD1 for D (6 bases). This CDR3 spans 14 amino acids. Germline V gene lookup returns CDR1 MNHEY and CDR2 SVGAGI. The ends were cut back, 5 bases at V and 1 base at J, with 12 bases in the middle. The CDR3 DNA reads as TGTGCCAGCAGTACCCCGGGACATTCCTACGAGCAGTACTTC. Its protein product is CASSTPGHSYEQYF.

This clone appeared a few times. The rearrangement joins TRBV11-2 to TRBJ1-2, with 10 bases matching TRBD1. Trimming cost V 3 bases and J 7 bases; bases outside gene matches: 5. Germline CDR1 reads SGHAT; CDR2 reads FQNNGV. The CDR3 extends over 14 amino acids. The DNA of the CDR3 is TGTGCCAGCAGCTTCGGACAGGGGGGGGGTGGCTACACCTTC. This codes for CASSFGQGGGGYTF.

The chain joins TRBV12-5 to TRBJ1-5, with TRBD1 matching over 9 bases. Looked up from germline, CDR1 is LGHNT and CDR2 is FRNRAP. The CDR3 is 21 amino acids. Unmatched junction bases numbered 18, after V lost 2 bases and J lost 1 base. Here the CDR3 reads CASGLSSRPETGGCSNQPQHF. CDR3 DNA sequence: TGTGCTAGTGGTTTGAGTTCCAGGCCGGAGACAGGGGGTTGCAGCAATCAGCCCCAGCATTTT. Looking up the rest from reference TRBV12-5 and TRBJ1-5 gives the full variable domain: DARVTQTPRHKVTEMGQEVTMRCQPILGHNTVFWYRQTMMQGLELLAYFRNRAPLDDSGMPKDRFSAEMPDATLATLKIQPSEPRDSAVYFCASGLSSRPETGGCSNQPQHFGDGTRLSIL.

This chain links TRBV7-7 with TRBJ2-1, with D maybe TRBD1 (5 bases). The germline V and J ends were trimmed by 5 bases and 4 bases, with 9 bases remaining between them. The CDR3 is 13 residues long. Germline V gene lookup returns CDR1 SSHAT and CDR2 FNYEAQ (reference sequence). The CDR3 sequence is CASSLGAYNEQFF. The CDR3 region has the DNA TGTGCCAGCAGCCTAGGGGCATACAATGAGCAGTTCTTC.

The CDR3 region is CASSYLGGNSPLHF. The CDR3 nucleotides are TGTGCCAGCAGTTACTTAGGAGGGAATTCACCCCTCCACTTT. The rearrangement joins TRBV6-5 to TRBJ1-6; no clear D gene. There are 14 residues in the CDR3. The germline V and J ends were trimmed by 1 base and 7 bases, with 8 bases remaining between them. In germline, CDR1 is MNHEY, CDR2 SVGAGI.

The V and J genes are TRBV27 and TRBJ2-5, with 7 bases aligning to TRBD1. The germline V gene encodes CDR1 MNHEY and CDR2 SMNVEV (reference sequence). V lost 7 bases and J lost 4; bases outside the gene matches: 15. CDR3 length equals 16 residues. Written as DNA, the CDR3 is TGTGCCAGCACCCGGGTTCCGGGACAGCCACGAGAGACCCAGTACTTC. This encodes CASTRVPGQPRETQYF.

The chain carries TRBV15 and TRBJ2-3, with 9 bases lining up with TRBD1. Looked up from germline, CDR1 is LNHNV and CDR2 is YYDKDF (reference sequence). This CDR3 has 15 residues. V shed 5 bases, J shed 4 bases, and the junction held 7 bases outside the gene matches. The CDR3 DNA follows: TGTGCCACCAGCCGTACAGGGGGCGTCTCAGATACGCAGTATTTT. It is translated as CATSRTGGVSDTQYF.

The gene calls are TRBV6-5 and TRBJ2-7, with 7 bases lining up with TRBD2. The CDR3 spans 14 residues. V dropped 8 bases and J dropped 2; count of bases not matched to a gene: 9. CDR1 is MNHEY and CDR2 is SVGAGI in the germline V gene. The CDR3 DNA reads TGTGCCAGCTCTTCGGGAGGACTTCCCTACGAGCAGTACTTC. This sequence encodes CASSSGGLPYEQYF.

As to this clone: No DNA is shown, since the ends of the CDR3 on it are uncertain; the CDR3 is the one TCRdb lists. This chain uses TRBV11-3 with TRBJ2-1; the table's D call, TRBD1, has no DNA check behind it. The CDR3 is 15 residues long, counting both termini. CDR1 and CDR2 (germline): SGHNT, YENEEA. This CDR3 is CASILGALSYNEQFF.

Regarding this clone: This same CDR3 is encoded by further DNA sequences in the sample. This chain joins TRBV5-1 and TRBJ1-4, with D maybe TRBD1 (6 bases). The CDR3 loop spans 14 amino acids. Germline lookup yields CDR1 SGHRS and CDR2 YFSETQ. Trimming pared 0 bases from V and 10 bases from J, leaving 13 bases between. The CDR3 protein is CASSLEQGKGKLFF. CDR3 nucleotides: TGCGCCAGCAGCTTGGAACAGGGAAAGGGAAAACTGTTTTTT.

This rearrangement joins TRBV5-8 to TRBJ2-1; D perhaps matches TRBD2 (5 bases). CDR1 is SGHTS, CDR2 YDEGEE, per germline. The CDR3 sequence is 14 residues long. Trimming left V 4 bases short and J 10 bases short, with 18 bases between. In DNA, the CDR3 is TGTGCCAGCAGCCTAGCAAGGCTAGCACGAGAGCAGTTCTTC. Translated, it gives CASSLARLAREQFF.

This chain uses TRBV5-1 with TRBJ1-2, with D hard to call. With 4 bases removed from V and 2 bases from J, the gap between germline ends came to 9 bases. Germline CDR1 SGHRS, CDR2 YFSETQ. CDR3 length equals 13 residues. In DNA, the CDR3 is TGCGCCAGCAGCCCCGGGTCGAACTATGGCTACACCTTC. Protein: CASSPGSNYGYTF.

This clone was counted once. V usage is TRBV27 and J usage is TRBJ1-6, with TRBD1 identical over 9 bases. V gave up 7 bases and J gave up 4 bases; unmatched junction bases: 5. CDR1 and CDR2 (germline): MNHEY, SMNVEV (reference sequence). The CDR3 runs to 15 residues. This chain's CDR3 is CASKRTGDYNSPLHF. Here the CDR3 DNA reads TGTGCCAGCAAACGGACAGGGGATTATAATTCACCCCTCCACTTT.

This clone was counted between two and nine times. The CDR3 coding sequence is TGTGCCAGCAGTTTGACAGGACCTTATGGCTACACCTTC. It yields the protein CASSLTGPYGYTF. This sequence joins TRBV28 and TRBJ1-2, with D perhaps matching TRBD1 (6 bases). Germline V gives CDR1 MDHEN, CDR2 SYDVKM. This CDR3 has 13 residues. V was clipped by 3 bases and J by 5 bases, with 10 bases between them.

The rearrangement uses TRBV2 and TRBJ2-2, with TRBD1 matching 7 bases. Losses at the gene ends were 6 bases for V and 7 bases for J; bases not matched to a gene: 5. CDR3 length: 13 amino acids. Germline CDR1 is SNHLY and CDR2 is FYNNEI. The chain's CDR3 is CASRTGAVGELFF. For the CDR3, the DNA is TGTGCCAGCAGAACAGGGGCGGTCGGGGAGCTGTTTTTT.

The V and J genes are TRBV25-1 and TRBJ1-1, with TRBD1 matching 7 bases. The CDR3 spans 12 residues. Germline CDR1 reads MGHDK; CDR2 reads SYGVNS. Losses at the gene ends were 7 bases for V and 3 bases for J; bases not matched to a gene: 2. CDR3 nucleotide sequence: TGTGCCAGCAAAAGGGGGCACACTGAAGCTTTCTTT. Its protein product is CASKRGHTEAFF.

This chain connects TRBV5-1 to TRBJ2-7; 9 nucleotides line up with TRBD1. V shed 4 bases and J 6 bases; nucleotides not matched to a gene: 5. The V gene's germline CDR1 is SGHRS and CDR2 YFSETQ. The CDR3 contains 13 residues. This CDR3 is CASSRDRAREQYF. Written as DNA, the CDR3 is TGCGCCAGCAGCCGGGACAGGGCGCGCGAGCAGTACTTC.

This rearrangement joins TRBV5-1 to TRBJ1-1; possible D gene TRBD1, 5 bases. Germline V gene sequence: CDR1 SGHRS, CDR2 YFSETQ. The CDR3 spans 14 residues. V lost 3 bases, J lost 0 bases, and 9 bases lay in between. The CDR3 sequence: CASSWRDLNTEAFF. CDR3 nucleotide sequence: TGCGCCAGCAGCTGGAGGGACCTGAACACTGAAGCTTTCTTT.

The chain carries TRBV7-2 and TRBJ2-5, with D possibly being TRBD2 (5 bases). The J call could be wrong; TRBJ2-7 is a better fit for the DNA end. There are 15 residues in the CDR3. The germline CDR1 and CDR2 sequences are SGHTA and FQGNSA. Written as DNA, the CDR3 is TGTGCCAGCAGCCCTCGGGGTAGCGCCAACTACGAGCAGTACTTC. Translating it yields CASSPRGSANYEQYF.

As DNA, the CDR3 is TGTGCCAGCAGTCTAAGATGGACAGGGGGCACGACCTACGAGCAGTACTTC. Translating it yields CASSLRWTGGTTYEQYF. The V gene is TRBV27, the J gene TRBJ2-7, with 11 bases matching TRBD1. The V segment lost 5 bases and the J segment 2 bases; nucleotides outside the gene matches: 11. Germline V gene sequence: CDR1 MNHEY, CDR2 SMNVEV (reference sequence). This CDR3 has 17 residues.